One sample yielded the 5 T cell receptor beta chains listed below, sequenced in a study of blood T cell repertoires in COVID-19. Assay used: immunoSEQ multiplex PCR; TCRdb lists only in-frame clones, some missing. The table shows a few hundred thousand clones, with around 89% occurring only once. Sequencing used peripheral blood. All receptors derive from a man in his 70s with acute or convalescent COVID-19.

The CDR3 here is CASSSLRGAIYEQYF. In nucleotides, the CDR3 is TGTGCCAGCAGCTCCCTGCGGGGGGCTATTTACGAGCAGTACTTC. This sequence joins TRBV7-2 and TRBJ2-7; 8 nucleotides match TRBD2. Germline CDR1 is SGHTA and CDR2 is FQGNSA. V was pared by 4 bases and J by 4 bases, with 9 bases of the junction left unmatched. This CDR3 comprises 15 residues.

The chain uses TRBV7-3 and TRBJ2-1; TRBD2 might be the D (6 bases). The CDR3 is made up of 14 amino acids. Per germline, CDR1 SGHTA and CDR2 FQGTGA. V was shortened by 1 base and J by 10 bases, with 14 bases between the two germline ends. The CDR3 region has the DNA TGTGCCAGCAGCTTAATGCCTACAGCGGGCGAGCAGTTCTTC. It translates to CASSLMPTAGEQFF.

The V gene is TRBV5-6, the J gene TRBJ1-5; 8 bases align to TRBD1. Germline values: CDR1 SGHDT, CDR2 YYEEEE. J lost 4 bases, V lost 2 bases, and 2 bases had no gene match. CDR3 length: 14 amino acids. CDR3 loop: CASSFRDRNQPQHF. The DNA of the CDR3 is TGTGCCAGCAGCTTTCGGGACAGGAATCAGCCCCAGCATTTT.

V is TRBV10-3 and J is TRBJ2-2; TRBD1 matches at 9 bases. The germline V gene has CDR1 ENHRY and CDR2 SYGVKD. V shed 2 bases and J 6 bases; nucleotides not matched to a gene: 10. The CDR3 runs to 17 residues. CDR3: CAISEHTGTGLAGELFF. The CDR3 nucleotides are TGTGCCATCAGTGAGCATACCGGGACAGGGTTAGCCGGGGAGCTGTTTTTT.

The chain has TRBV5-4 and TRBJ1-1; 9 bases are a match to TRBD1. After removal of 4 bases from V and 5 bases from J, the junction contained 3 bases not matched to a gene. The CDR3 covers 13 residues. Germline CDR1 and CDR2: SGHNT and YYREEE (reference sequence). Here the CDR3 DNA reads TGTGCCAGCAGCCCGGACAGGGGTACTGAAGCTTTCTTT. Translated: CASSPDRGTEAFF. The whole variable domain, filled in from reference TRBV5-4 and TRBJ1-1, reads ETGVTQSPTHLIKTRGQQVTLRCSSQSGHNTVSWYQQALGQGPQFIFQYYREEENGRGNFPPRFSGLQFPNYSSELNVNALELDDSALYLCASSPDRGTEAFFGQGTRLTVV.